Only a few counts were recorded for the clone carrying this T cell receptor beta chain. This sample stems from a study of OX40 agonist ivuxolimab in advanced cancers. About the research overall: An agonistic human IgG2 monoclonal antibody against OX40 (CD134) was given. Patients enrolled in dose escalation were diagnosed with hepatocellular carcinoma, melanoma, renal cell or head and neck cancer. Participants could have had prior anti-PD-1, anti-PD-L1 or anti-CTLA-4 therapy, and around 40% had some.

The method was immunoSEQ multiplex PCR; TCRdb's version includes in-frame clones alone and lacks a portion of them. The sample lists 95,000 to 150,000 clones; 93% were seen once. V lost 3 bases, J lost 0 bases, and 6 bases lay in between. Germline CDR1 is SNHLY and CDR2 is FYNNEI. This CDR3 is 14 amino acids long. The sequence derives from an adult with an advanced solid tumor such as melanoma, head and neck, liver or kidney cancer. This specimen consisted of CD4+ or CD8+ T cells sorted from blood, obtained in a trial of the OX40 agonist ivuxolimab. The V and J genes are TRBV2 and TRBJ1-3; unclear D gene. CDR3 sequence: CASSDRSSGNTIYF. DNA for the CDR3: TGTGCCAGCAGTGACAGAAGCTCTGGAAACACCATATATTTT.